This T cell receptor beta chain was observed in a study of cytomegalovirus exposure and HLA in healthy donors. Study results and limitations: For most TCR beta V segments, an earlier analysis put the productive rate at about 87% or about 30% of the time.

With respect to this clone: The antigen remains undetermined.

The PCR was carried out with 60 Vbeta primers and 13 Jbeta primers. How the authors handled the data: In a later analysis, approximately 80 million unique TCR beta chains included roughly 11 million shared by two or more donors. The method was immunoSEQ multiplex PCR; TCRdb's version includes in-frame clones alone and lacks a portion of them. The D gene and trimming were derived from the DNA, and the V and J assignments and clone size from that table. The data hold some 220,000 clones, with roughly 90% observed a single time. The TCR was taken from a young woman in good health and CMV-seronegative. Sequenced input: PBMCs.

The DNA of the CDR3 is TGTGCCAGCAGCCAGGGCATCAAGATGAACACTGAAGCTTTCTTT. The encoded protein is CASSQGIKMNTEAFF. V is TRBV7-9 and J is TRBJ1-1; D might be TRBD1 (5 bases). Trimming shortened V by 5 bases and J by 0 bases, and 13 bases separated the two germline ends. Germline values: CDR1 SEHNR, CDR2 FQNEAQ (reference sequence). The CDR3 totals 15 residues.